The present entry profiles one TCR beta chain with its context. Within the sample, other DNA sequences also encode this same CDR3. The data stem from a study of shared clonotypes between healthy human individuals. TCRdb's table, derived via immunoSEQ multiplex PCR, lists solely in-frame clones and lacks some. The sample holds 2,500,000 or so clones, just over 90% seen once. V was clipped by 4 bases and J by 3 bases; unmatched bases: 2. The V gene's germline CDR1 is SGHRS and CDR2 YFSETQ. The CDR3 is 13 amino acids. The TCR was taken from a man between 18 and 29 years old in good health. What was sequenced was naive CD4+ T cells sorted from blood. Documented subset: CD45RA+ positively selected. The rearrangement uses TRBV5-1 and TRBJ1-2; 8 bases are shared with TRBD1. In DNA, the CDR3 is TGCGCCAGCAGCCCGACAGGGGACTATGGCTACACCTTC. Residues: CASSPTGDYGYTF.